This record concerns one TCR beta chain sequence. Its antigen is unidentified. This sample stems from a study of beta chain features in type 1 diabetes. Overall study results and limits: Significant though moderate, a shortening of TCRB CDR3s appeared in all four CD4+ subsets of Type 1 diabetes patients.

Reverse transcribing all isolated RNA meant expressed TCRB transcripts were sequenced. Generated by immunoSEQ multiplex PCR, the TCRdb table keeps only in-frame clones and is missing some. Of roughly 240,000 clones in the sample, 13% to 15% are singletons; the top ten hold roughly 0.024%. Every sorted population was more than 98% pure. The CDR3 sequence is 18 residues long. Germline CDR1 reads SNHLY; CDR2 reads FYNNEI. Unmatched junction bases numbered 12, after V lost 8 bases and J lost 1 base. The sequencing sample was made of naive CD4+ T cells from blood. The origin of this receptor is a middle-aged woman in good health. The chain is built from TRBV2 and TRBJ2-1; 12 nucleotides match TRBD2. The CDR3 sequence: CASLPSGGAVLSYNEQFF. The CDR3 nucleotides are TGTGCCAGCCTCCCTAGCGGGGGGGCAGTTTTGTCCTACAATGAGCAGTTCTTC.